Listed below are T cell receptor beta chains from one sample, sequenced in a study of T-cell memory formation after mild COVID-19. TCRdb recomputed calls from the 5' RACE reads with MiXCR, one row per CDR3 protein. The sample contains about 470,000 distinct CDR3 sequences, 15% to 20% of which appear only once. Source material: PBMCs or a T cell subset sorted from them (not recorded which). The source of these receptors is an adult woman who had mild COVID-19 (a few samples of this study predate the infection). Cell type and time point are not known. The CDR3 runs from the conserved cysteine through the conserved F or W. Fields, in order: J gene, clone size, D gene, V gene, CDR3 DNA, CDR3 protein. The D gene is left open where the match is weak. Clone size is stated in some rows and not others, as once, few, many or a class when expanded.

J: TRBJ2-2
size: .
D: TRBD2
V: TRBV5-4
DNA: TGTGCCAGCAGCTCACCGGGACTAGCGACGGTCGGGGAGCTGTTTTTT
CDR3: CASSSPGLATVGELFF

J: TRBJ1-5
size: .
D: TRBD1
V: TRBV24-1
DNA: TGTGCCACCAGTCCGGGACAGAATAGCAATCAGCCCCAGCATTTT
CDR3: CATSPGQNSNQPQHF

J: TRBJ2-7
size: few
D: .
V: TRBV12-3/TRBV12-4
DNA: TGTGCCAGCAGTTTATTGGCTGGTGAGCAGTACTTC
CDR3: CASSLLAGEQYF

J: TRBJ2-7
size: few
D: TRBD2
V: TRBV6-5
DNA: TGTGCCAGCAGTTACTCGACGGTAGCGGGAGCCTCCTACGAGCAGTACTTC
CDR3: CASSYSTVAGASYEQYF

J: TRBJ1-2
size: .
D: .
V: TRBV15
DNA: TGTGCCACCAGCAGAGATGGGAACCTCCGGGATGGCTACACCTTC
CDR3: CATSRDGNLRDGYTF

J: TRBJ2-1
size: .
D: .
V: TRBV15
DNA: TGTGCCACCAGCAGAGCGGGATACATACACAATGAGCAGTTCTTC
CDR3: CATSRAGYIHNEQFF

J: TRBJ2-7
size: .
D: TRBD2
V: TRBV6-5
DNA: TGTGCCAGCAGTTACTCGATCGGGGGAGGGAGCTCCTACGAGCAGTACTTC
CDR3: CASSYSIGGGSSYEQYF

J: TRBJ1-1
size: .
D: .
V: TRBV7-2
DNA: TGTGCCAGCAGCTTTATAGGGGGGCCGAACACTGAAGCTTTCTTT
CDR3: CASSFIGGPNTEAFF

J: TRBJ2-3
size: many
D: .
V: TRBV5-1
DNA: TGCGCCAGCAGCTTAGCCCCACCAGATACGCAGTATTTT
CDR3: CASSLAPPDTQYF

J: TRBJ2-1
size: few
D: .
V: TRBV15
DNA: TGTGCCACCAGCAGGGGAGTTCAGGGGACCTACAATGAGCAGTTCTTC
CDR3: CATSRGVQGTYNEQFF

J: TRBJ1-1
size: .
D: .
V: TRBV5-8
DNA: TGTGCCAGCAGCTCGGGACCGTGGAACACTGAAGCTTTCTTT
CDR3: CASSSGPWNTEAFF

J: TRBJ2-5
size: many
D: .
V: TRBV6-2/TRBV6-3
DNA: TGTGCCAGCAGTTTCGGGGCTGCGGAGACCCAGTACTTC
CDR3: CASSFGAAETQYF

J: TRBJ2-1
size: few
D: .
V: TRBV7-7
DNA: TGTGCTAGCAGCTTAGTAGCTGCGGGAGAGCAGTTCTTC
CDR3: CASSLVAAGEQFF

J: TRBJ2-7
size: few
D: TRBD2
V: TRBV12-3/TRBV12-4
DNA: TGTGCCAGCACCACGGGACTAGCCTTCCACGAGCAGTACTTC
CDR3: CASTTGLAFHEQYF

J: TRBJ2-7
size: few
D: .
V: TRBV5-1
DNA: TGCGCCAGCAGCTTGGAGTTCGAGCAGTACTTC
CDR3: CASSLEFEQYF

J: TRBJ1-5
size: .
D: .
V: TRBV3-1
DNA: TGTGCCAGCAGCCAGGCAGGGCTCAATCAGCCCCAGCATTTT
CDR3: CASSQAGLNQPQHF

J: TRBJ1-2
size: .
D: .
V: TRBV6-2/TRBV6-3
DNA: TGTGCCAGCAGTTACCAGGGGCGTACCCCCGGCTACACCTTC
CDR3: CASSYQGRTPGYTF

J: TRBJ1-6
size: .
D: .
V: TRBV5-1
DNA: TGCGCCAGCAGTGAGGGGACGGGCGGGGAGAATTCACCCCTCCACTTT
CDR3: CASSEGTGGENSPLHF

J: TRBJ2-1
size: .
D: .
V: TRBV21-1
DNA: TGTGCCAGCAGCAAGCGGGACACGGGTGAACGGATACTCTCCTACAATGAGCAGTTCTTC
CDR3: CASSKRDTGERILSYNEQFF

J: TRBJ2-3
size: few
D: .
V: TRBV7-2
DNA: TGTGCCAGCAGCTTACAGGGGTTTGATACGCAGTATTTT
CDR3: CASSLQGFDTQYF

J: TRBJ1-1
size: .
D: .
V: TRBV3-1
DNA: TGTGCCAGCAGTACAGGTGTACGAACTGAAGCTTTCTTT
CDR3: CASSTGVRTEAFF

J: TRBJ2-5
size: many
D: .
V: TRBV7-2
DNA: TGTGCCAGCAGCTACATGGAGACCCAGTACTTC
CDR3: CASSYMETQYF

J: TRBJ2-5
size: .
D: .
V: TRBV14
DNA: TGTGCCAGCAGCCAACTCTCGCGAGAGGAGACCCAGTACTTC
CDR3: CASSQLSREETQYF

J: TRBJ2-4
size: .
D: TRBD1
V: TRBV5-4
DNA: TGTGCCAGCAGTAGCCAAACCGGGGGAACAGGGGGTCAGTACTTC
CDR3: CASSSQTGGTGGQYF

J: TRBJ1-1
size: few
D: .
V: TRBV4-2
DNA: TGTGCCAGCAGCCAAGTGGGAGGTTTTGACACTGAAGCTTTCTTT
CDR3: CASSQVGGFDTEAFF

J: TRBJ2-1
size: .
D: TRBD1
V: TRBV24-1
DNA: TGTGCCACCAGTGATGCGGGACAGGGGGCGATAAATGAGCAGTTCTTC
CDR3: CATSDAGQGAINEQFF

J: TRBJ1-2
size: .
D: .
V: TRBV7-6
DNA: TGTGCCAGCAGCTTAGAGGGGGTCTATGGCTACACCTTC
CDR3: CASSLEGVYGYTF

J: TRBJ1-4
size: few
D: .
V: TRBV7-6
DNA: TGTGCCAGCAGCTCCCGACGGACACTTCAGAGGGCTAATGAAAAACTGTTTTTT
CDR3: CASSSRRTLQRANEKLFF

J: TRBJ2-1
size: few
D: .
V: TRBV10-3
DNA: TGTGCCATCAGTGATCCCAGGTACAATGAGCAGTTCTTC
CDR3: CAISDPRYNEQFF

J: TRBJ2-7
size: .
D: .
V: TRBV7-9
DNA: TGTGCCAGCAGCCCACCGCAGGGGGGTGGAACCTACGAGCAGTACTTC
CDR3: CASSPPQGGGTYEQYF

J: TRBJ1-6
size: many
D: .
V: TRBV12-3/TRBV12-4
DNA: TGTGCCAGCAGTTTTAACCGGGGCGCAGGGCGGGATTCACCCCTCCACTTT
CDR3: CASSFNRGAGRDSPLHF

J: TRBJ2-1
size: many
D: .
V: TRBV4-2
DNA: TGCGCCAGCAGCCAAGAAGGCAATGAGCAGTTCTTC
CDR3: CASSQEGNEQFF

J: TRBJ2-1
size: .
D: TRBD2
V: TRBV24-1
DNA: TGTGCCACCAGTGCCCTACTAGCGCGCTCCTACAATGAGCAGTTCTTC
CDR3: CATSALLARSYNEQFF

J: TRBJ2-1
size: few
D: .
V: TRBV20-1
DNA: TGCAGTGCTAGCCTGGGGGGCAATGAGCAGTTCTTC
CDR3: CSASLGGNEQFF

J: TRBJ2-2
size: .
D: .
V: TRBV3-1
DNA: TGTGCCAGCAGCCGGATGGGCGGCACCGGGGAGCTGTTTTTT
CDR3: CASSRMGGTGELFF

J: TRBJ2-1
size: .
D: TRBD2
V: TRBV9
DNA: TGTGCCAGCAGCCCAGAACCACTAGCGGGAGTGAGCTCCTACAATGAGCAGTTCTTC
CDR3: CASSPEPLAGVSSYNEQFF

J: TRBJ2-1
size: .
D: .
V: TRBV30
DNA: TGTGCCTGGAGGCCGAGTATCAATGAGCAGTTCTTC
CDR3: CAWRPSINEQFF

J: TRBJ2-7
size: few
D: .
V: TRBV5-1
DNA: TGCGCCAGCAGCTTAGGGTTTGGCGTCGACTCCTACGAGCAGTACTTC
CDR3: CASSLGFGVDSYEQYF

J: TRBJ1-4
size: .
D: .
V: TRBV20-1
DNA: TGCAGTGCTCGCTTACCATCTAATGAAAAACTGTTTTTT
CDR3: CSARLPSNEKLFF

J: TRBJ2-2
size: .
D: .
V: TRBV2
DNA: TGTGCCAGCAGTGAGACACCGAACACCGGGGAGCTGTTTTTT
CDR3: CASSETPNTGELFF

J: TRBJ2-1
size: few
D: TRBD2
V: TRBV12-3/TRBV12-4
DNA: TGTGCCAGCAGTTTAGAGATGCGGGAGGGCTACAATGAGCAGTTCTTC
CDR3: CASSLEMREGYNEQFF

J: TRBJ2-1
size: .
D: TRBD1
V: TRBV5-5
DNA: TGTGCCAGCAGCTTGGACCCCGGGACAGTCTACAATGAGCAGTTCTTC
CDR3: CASSLDPGTVYNEQFF

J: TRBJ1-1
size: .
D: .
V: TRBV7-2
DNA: TGTGCCAGCAGTCGATTCGGGACGAACACTGAAGCTTTCTTT
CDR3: CASSRFGTNTEAFF

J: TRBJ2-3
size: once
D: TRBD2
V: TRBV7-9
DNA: TGTGCCAGCAGCTTATTAGCAGGGCGCCTAGCGGGAGTTAGCACAGATACGCAGTATTTT
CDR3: CASSLLAGRLAGVSTDTQYF

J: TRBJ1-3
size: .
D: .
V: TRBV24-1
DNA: TGTGCCACCAGTGGTCACACCGGAAACACCATATATTTT
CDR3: CATSGHTGNTIYF

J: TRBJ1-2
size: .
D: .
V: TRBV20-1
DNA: TGCAGTGCTACCCCCCCCGCGGCACTGTCGGGCTACACCTTC
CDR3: CSATPPAALSGYTF

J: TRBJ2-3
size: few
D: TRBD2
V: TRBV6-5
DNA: TGTGCCAGCAGTTACGGCGGGGGGGCTGCGTATACGCAGTATTTT
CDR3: CASSYGGGAAYTQYF

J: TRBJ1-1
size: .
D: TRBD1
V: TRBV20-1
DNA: TGCAGTGCTAGGGGGACAGGTTGGAACACTGAAGCTTTCTTT
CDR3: CSARGTGWNTEAFF

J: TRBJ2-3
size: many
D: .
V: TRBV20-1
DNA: TGCAGTGCTAGAGATCCCCGAGGGGTCCCTACAGATACGCAGTATTTT
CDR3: CSARDPRGVPTDTQYF

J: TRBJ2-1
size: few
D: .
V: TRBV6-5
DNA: TGTGCCAGCAGGCACGCCCATGAGCAGTTCTTC
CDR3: CASRHAHEQFF

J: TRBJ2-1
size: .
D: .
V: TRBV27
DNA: TGTGCCAGCAGTTTTCAGAGGAATGAGCAGTTCTTC
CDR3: CASSFQRNEQFF

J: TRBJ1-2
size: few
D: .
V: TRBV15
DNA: TGTGCCACCAGCAGAGACAGGGCCGCTAACTATGGCTACACCTTC
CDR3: CATSRDRAANYGYTF

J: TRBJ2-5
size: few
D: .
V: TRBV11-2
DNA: TGTGCCAGCGGGCGAGGCTCTCGGGCAGAGACCCAGTACTTC
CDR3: CASGRGSRAETQYF

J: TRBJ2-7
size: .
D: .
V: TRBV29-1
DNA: TGCAGCGTTGATGATAGGGGCGACGAGCAGTACTTC
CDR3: CSVDDRGDEQYF

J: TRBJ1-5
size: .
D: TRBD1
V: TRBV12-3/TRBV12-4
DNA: TGTGCCAGCGGACAGGCCGAGGGGCCCCAGCATTTT
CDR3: CASGQAEGPQHF